These 2 T cell receptor beta chains were sequenced from one sample in a study of blood T cell repertoires in COVID-19. Sequencing used immunoSEQ multiplex PCR; TCRdb keeps in-frame clones, though not all of them. The table includes about 130,000 clones, more than 80% detected once. The specimen was peripheral blood. The receptors stem from a human donor in a cohort sampled during active COVID-19.

The V call is TRBV5-1, the J call TRBJ1-3, with 7 bases fitting TRBD1. The CDR3 is made up of 16 amino acids. With 1 base clipped from V and 3 bases from J, the junction kept 7 bases outside the gene matches. Germline values: CDR1 SGHRS, CDR2 YFSETQ. This CDR3 reads CASSLSRQGSGNTIYF. In DNA form, the CDR3 reads TGCGCCAGCAGCTTGTCCAGACAGGGTAGTGGAAACACCATATATTTT.

The chain uses TRBV3-1 (or the pseudogene TRBV3-2) and TRBJ1-2, with a possible D match to TRBD1 (5 bases). The germline gives CDR1 LGHDT, CDR2 YNNKEL (reference sequence). V was trimmed by 3 bases and J by 7 bases, leaving 21 bases between them. This CDR3 is 16 amino acids long. The CDR3 DNA reads TGTGCCAGCAGCCAGGAAGGGACTGGTCCTGTCGGTGGCTACACCTTC. It specifies CASSQEGTGPVGGYTF.